These T cell receptor beta chains were read from a single sample in a study of neoadjuvant anti-PD-1 for oral cavity cancer. Clones were sequenced by immunoSEQ multiplex PCR, and TCRdb holds only the in-frame ones, with some missing. The repertoire consists of about 14,000 clones, with about three quarters occurring once and the leading ten covering approximately 2.9%. The sequencing used PBMCs, collected after nivolumab (anti-PD-1) treatment. All receptors come from a person between 40 and 85 years old with oral cavity squamous cell carcinoma. CDR3s include the opening cysteine and the closing phenylalanine or tryptophan. A D gene is named only where the DNA matches it firmly. Clone size appears in some rows only: once, few, many, or a class for an expanded clone.

15	-	TRBJ2-7	TRBV5-5	few	CASSFRTDGIYEQYF	TGTGCCAGCAGCTTTAGGACGGATGGGATTTACGAGCAGTACTTC
15	TRBD1	TRBJ2-5	TRBV9	few	CASSVEGQGQETQYF	TGTGCCAGCAGCGTAGAGGGACAGGGGCAAGAGACCCAGTACTTC
11	-	TRBJ2-5	TRBV6-5	-	CASSPGKTQYF	TGTGCCAGCAGTCCAGGGAAGACCCAGTACTTC
16	TRBD1	TRBJ1-5	TRBV6-1	-	CASSEALRTGNQPQHF	TGTGCCAGCAGTGAAGCGCTTCGGACAGGGAACCAGCCCCAGCATTTT
12	-	TRBJ1-4	TRBV7-8	-	CASSPRGEKLFF	TGTGCCAGCAGCCCCCGCGGAGAAAAACTGTTTTTT
15	TRBD1	TRBJ2-5	TRBV2	-	CASSRPGPGGETQYF	TGTGCCAGCAGCCGACCGGGCCCAGGGGGAGAGACCCAGTACTTC
14	-	TRBJ2-7	TRBV6-1	-	CASTPERGGFEQYF	TGTGCCAGCACCCCGGAACGAGGAGGGTTCGAGCAGTACTTC
15	-	TRBJ2-1	TRBV5-4	-	CASSLAPDPYNEQFF	TGTGCCAGCAGCTTGGCCCCGGACCCATACAATGAGCAGTTCTTC
14	-	TRBJ2-5	TRBV2	-	CASSLPRTQETQYF	TGTGCCAGCTCCCTACCCAGGACCCAAGAGACCCAGTACTTC
15	TRBD2	TRBJ2-7	TRBV27	-	CASSLWTSGQHEQYF	TGTGCCAGCAGTTTATGGACTAGCGGCCAACACGAGCAGTACTTC
14	-	TRBJ2-7	TRBV10-1	-	CASSEGGPKYEQYF	TGCGCCAGCAGTGAAGGGGGGCCTAAGTACGAGCAGTACTTC
15	-	TRBJ2-7	TRBV19	few	CASSIAEGPSYEQYF	TGTGCCAGTAGTATCGCCGAAGGTCCCTCCTACGAGCAGTACTTC
15	TRBD1	TRBJ1-1	TRBV5-1	few	CASSPGRQGSTEAFF	TGCGCCAGCAGCCCCGGACGACAGGGTAGCACTGAAGCTTTCTTT
15	TRBD2	TRBJ2-1	TRBV6-5	-	CASKISGSSANEQFF	TGTGCCAGCAAGATTAGCGGGAGCTCTGCCAATGAGCAGTTCTTC
16	TRBD1	TRBJ2-3	TRBV5-1	-	CASSLEGQWGTDTQYF	TGCGCCAGCAGCTTGGAGGGACAGTGGGGCACAGATACGCAGTATTTT
14	-	TRBJ1-1	TRBV11-2	-	CASSHLTGIAEAFF	TGTGCCAGCAGCCACCTTACAGGGATCGCTGAAGCTTTCTTT
16	-	TRBJ2-3	TRBV11-1	-	CASSLASSQFTDTQYF	TGTGCCAGCAGCTTAGCGTCTTCTCAATTCACAGATACGCAGTATTTT
13	-	TRBJ2-7	TRBV19	-	CASSMGGGYEQYF	TGTGCCAGTAGTATGGGTGGGGGCTACGAGCAGTACTTC
11	-	TRBJ2-7	TRBV20-1	-	CSAREGHEQYF	TGCAGTGCTAGAGAGGGGCACGAGCAGTACTTC
14	-	TRBJ1-1	TRBV5-4	-	CASSLRVVNTEAFF	TGTGCCAGCAGCTTGCGGGTGGTGAACACTGAAGCTTTCTTT
15	-	TRBJ2-2	TRBV6-5	-	CASSKQGPATGELFF	TGTGCCAGCAGTAAACAGGGTCCCGCCACCGGGGAGCTGTTTTTT
15	TRBD1	TRBJ2-7	TRBV7-6	-	CASSNSRDRGGEQYF	TGTGCCAGCAGCAACTCCCGGGACAGGGGAGGCGAGCAGTACTTC
11	-	TRBJ1-1	TRBV30	-	CAWARDTEAFF	TGTGCCTGGGCCAGGGACACTGAAGCTTTCTTT
15	-	TRBJ1-1	TRBV6-1	-	CASSESRALNTEAFF	TGTGCCAGCAGTGAAAGCCGGGCCCTTAACACTGAAGCTTTCTTT
13	TRBD1	TRBJ2-2	TRBV19	once	CASGQGLAGELFF	TGTGCCAGTGGACAGGGCCTGGCCGGGGAGCTGTTTTTT
17	-	TRBJ2-6	TRBV30	-	CAWSVLRDLFGANVLTF	TGTGCCTGGAGTGTACTCCGCGACCTCTTTGGGGCCAACGTCCTGACTTTC
17	TRBD2	TRBJ2-1	TRBV7-6	few	CASSRGTSGSSYNEQFF	TGTGCCAGCAGCCGCGGGACTAGCGGAAGCTCCTACAATGAGCAGTTCTTC
16	-	TRBJ2-3	TRBV19	-	CASSRGSDPSTDTQYF	TGTGCCAGTAGTAGAGGTAGCGACCCTAGCACAGATACGCAGTATTTT
16	-	TRBJ1-1	TRBV5-8	-	CASSFPGLAWDTEAFF	TGTGCCAGCAGCTTCCCAGGGCTAGCCTGGGACACTGAAGCTTTCTTT